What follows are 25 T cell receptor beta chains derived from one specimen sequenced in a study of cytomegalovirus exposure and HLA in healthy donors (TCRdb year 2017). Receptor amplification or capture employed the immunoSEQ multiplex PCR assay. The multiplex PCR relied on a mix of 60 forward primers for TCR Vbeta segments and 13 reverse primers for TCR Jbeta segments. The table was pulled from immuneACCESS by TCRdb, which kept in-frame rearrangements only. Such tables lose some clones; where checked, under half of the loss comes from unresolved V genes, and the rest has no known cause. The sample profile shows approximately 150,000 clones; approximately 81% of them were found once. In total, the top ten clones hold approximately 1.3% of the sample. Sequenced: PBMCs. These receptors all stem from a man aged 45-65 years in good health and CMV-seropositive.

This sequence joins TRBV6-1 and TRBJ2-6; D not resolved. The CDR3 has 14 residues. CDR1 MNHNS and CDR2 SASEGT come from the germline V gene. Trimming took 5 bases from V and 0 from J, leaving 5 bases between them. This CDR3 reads CASSSSSGANVLTF. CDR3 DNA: TGTGCCAGCAGTAGTAGCTCTGGGGCCAACGTCCTGACTTTC.

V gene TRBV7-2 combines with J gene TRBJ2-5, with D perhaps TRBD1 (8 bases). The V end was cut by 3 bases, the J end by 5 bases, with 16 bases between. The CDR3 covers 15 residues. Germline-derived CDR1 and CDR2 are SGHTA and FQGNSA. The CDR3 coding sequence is TGTGCCAGCAGCTTGGGAGGGACAGGAGGGGAGACCCAGTACTTC. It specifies CASSLGGTGGETQYF.

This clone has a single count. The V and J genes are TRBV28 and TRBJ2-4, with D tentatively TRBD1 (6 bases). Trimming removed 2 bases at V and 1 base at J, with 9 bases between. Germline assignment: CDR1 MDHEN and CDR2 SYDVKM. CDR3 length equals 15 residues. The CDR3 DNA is TGTGCCAGCAGTTTAGGTCAGGGGGCCAAAAACATTCAGTACTTC. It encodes CASSLGQGAKNIQYF.

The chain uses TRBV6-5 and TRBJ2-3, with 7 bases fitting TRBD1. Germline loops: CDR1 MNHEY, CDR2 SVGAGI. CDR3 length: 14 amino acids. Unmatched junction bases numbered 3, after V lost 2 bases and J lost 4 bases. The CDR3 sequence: CASSYGQVADTQYF. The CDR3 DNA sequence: TGTGCCAGCAGTTACGGACAGGTGGCAGATACGCAGTATTTT.

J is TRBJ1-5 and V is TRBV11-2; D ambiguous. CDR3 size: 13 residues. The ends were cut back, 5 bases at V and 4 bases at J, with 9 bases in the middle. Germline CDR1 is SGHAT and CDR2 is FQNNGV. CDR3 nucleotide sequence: TGTGCCAGCAGCCGGCGGGAGAATCAGCCCCAGCATTTT. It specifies CASSRRENQPQHF.

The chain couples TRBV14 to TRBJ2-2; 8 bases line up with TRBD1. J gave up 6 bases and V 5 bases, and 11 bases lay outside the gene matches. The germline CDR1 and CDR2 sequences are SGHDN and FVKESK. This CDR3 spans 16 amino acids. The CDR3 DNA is TGTGCCAGCAGCAGGGCCGGGACAGGTCCCTCCGGGGAGCTGTTTTTT. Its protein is CASSRAGTGPSGELFF.

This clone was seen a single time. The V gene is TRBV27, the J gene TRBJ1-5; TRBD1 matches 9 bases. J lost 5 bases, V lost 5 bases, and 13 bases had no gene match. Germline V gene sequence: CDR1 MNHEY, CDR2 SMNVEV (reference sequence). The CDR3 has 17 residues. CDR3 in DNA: TGTGCCAGCAGTCCGAGTACCTTGTGGGACAGGGATCAGCCCCAGCATTTT. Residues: CASSPSTLWDRDQPQHF.

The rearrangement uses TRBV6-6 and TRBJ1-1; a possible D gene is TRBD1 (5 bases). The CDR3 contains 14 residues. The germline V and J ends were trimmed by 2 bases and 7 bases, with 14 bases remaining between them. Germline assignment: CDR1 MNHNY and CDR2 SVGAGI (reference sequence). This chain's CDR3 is CASSYADRGFEAFF. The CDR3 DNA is TGTGCCAGCAGTTACGCGGATCGGGGGTTTGAAGCTTTCTTT.

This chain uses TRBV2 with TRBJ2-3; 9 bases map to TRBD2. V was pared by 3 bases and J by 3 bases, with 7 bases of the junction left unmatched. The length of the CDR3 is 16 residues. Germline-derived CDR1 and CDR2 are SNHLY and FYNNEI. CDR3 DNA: TGTGCCAGCAGTGAGACTGGCGGGGGGGCTACAGATACGCAGTATTTT. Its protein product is CASSETGGGATDTQYF. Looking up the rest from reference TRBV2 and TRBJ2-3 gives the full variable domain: EPEVTQTPSHQVTQMGQEVILRCVPISNHLYFYWYRQILGQKVEFLVSFYNNEISEKSEIFDDQFSVERPDGSNFTLKIRSTKLEDSAMYFCASSETGGGATDTQYFGPGTRLTVL.

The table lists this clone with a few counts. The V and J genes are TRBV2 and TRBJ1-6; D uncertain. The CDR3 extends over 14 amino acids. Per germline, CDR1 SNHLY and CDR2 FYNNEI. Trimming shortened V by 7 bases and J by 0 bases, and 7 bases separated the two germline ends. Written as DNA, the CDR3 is TGTGCCAGCACGGGATACTCCTATAATTCACCCCTCCACTTT. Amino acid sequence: CASTGYSYNSPLHF.

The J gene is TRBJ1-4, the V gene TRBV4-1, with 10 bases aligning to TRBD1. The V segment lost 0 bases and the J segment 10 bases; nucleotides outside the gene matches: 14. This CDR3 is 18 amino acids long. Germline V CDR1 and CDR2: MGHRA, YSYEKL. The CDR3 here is CASSQEGTGDMKRRKLFF. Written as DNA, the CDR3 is TGCGCCAGCAGCCAAGAAGGGACAGGGGACATGAAGAGGAGAAAACTGTTTTTT.

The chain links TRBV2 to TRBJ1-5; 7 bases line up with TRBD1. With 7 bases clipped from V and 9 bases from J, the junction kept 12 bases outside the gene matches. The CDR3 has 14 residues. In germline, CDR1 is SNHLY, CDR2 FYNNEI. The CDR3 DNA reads TGTGCCAGCACGACTCGACAGGGTATAGGGCCCCAGCATTTT. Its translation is CASTTRQGIGPQHF. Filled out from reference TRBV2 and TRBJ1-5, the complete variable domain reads EPEVTQTPSHQVTQMGQEVILRCVPISNHLYFYWYRQILGQKVEFLVSFYNNEISEKSEIFDDQFSVERPDGSNFTLKIRSTKLEDSAMYFCASTTRQGIGPQHFGDGTRLSIL.

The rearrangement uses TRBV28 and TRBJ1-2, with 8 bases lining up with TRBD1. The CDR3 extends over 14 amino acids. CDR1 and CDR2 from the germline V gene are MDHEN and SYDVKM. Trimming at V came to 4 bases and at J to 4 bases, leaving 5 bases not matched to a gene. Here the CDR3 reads CASSSGGLPYGYTF. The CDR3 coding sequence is TGTGCCAGCAGTTCAGGGGGCCTCCCCTATGGCTACACCTTC.

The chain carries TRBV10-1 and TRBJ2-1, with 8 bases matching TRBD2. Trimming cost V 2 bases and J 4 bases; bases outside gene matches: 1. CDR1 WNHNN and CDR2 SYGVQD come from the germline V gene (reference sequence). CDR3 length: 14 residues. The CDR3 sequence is CASSEASGYNEQFF. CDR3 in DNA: TGCGCCAGCAGTGAGGCTAGCGGGTACAATGAGCAGTTCTTC.

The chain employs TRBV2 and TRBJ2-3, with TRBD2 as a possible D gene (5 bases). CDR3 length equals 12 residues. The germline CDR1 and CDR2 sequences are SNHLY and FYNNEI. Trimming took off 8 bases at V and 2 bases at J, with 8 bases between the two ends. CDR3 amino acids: CASCRDTDTQYF. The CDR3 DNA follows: TGTGCCAGCTGTCGGGACACAGATACGCAGTATTTT.

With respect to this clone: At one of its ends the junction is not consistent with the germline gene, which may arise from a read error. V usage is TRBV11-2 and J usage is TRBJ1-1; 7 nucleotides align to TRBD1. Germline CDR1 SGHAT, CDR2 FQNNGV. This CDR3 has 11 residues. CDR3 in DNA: TGTGCCAGCAGCTCCTACCAGGGGGTCCGGTTT. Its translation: CASSSYQGVRF.

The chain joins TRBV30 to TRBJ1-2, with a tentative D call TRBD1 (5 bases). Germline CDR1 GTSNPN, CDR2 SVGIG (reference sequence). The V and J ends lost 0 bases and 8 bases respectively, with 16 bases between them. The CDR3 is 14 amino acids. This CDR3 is CAWSVDGGIGGYTF. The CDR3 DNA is TGTGCCTGGAGTGTAGATGGGGGGATTGGCGGCTACACCTTC.

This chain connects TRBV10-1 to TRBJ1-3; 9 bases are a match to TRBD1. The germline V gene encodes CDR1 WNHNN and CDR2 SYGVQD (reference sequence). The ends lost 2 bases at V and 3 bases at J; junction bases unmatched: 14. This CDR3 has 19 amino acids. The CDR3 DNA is TGCGCCAGCAGTGAGAAGGGACACAGGGGGCAGGGTGGTGGAAACACCATATATTTT. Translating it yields CASSEKGHRGQGGGNTIYF.

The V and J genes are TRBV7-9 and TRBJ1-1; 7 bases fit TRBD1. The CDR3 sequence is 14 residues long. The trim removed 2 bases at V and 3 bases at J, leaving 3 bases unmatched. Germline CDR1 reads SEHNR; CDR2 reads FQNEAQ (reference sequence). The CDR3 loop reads CASSLQGDDTEAFF. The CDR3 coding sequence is TGTGCCAGCAGCTTACAGGGGGACGACACTGAAGCTTTCTTT.

CDR3 in amino acids: CASSDVRETQYF. CDR3 nucleotide sequence: TGTGCCAGCAGTGATGTCCGAGAGACCCAGTACTTC. The V and J genes are TRBV2 and TRBJ2-5; unclear D gene. CDR3 length equals 12 residues. Trimming shortened V by 3 bases and J by 4 bases, and 6 bases separated the two germline ends. The germline gives CDR1 SNHLY, CDR2 FYNNEI.

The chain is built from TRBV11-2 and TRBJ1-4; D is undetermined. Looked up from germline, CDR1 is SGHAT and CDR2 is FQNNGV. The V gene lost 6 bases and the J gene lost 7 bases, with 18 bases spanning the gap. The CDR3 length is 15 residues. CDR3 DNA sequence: TGTGCCAGCAGTTTAACCGGGATCGCTAGTGAAAAACTGTTTTTT. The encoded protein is CASSLTGIASEKLFF.

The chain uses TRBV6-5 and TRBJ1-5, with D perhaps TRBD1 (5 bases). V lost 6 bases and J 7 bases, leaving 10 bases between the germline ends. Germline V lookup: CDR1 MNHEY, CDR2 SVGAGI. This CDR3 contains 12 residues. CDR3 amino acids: CASRRGDQPQHF. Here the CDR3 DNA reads TGTGCCAGCAGGCGGGGGGACCAGCCCCAGCATTTT.

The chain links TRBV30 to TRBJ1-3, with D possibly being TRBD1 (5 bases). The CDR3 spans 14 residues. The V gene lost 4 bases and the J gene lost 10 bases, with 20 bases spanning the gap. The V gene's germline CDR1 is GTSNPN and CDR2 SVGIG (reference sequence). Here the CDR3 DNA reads TGTGCCTGGACCGCCGGGACTCATAAACAAACCATATATTTT. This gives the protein CAWTAGTHKQTIYF.

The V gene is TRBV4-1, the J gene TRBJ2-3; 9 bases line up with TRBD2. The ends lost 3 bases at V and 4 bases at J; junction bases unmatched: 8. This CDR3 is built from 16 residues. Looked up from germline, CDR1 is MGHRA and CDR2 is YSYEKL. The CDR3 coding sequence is TGCGCCAGCAGCCAGGAAGGGACTAGCTATTCAGATACGCAGTATTTT. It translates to CASSQEGTSYSDTQYF.

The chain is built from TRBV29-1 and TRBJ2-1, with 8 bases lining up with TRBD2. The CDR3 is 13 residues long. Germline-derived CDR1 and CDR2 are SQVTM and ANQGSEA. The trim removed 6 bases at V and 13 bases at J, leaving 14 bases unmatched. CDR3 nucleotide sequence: TGCAGCGTCCGGGGGGGGGCTAGCGGGTCCCAGTTCTTC. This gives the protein CSVRGGASGSQFF.